Shown below are 15 T cell receptor beta chains from a single sample sequenced in a study of neurological immune-mediated disorders. TCRdb independently ran MiXCR on the 5' RACE reads; one entry per CDR3 protein. Of tens of thousands of distinct CDR3 sequences listed, roughly 3.2% were seen once; the top ten hold 2.5% to 3%. The sample was PBMCs. These TCRs come from a woman aged 50 to 60 with multiple sclerosis.

This clonotype came up many times. The chain couples TRBV5-1 to TRBJ1-1, with 7 bases fitting TRBD1. Losses at the gene ends were 5 bases for V and 6 bases for J; bases not matched to a gene: 10. The CDR3 is made up of 14 amino acids. Germline CDR1 reads SGHRS; CDR2 reads YFSETQ. In DNA, the CDR3 is TGCGCCAGCAGATCGCAGGGGGTCGTGTCTGAAGCTTTCTTT. The encoded protein is CASRSQGVVSEAFF.

This clonotype was found many times. CDR3 in amino acids: CASSKWTETQYF. The CDR3 region has the DNA TGTGCCAGCAGTAAATGGACGGAGACCCAGTACTTC. The gene calls are TRBV25-1 and TRBJ2-5, with no clear D. Trimming left V 5 bases short and J 5 bases short, with 9 bases between. Germline V gene lookup returns CDR1 MGHDK and CDR2 SYGVNS. There are 12 residues in the CDR3.

This clonotype was seen ten or more times. The J gene is TRBJ2-1, the V gene TRBV12-3 or TRBV12-4, with D perhaps matching TRBD2 (6 bases). The CDR3 has 12 residues. Between the trimmed V and J ends, which lost 3 bases and 9 bases, there was a span of 9 bases. CDR3 in DNA: TGTGCCAGCAGTTTTCAGGGAGGTGAGCAGTTCTTC. Residues: CASSFQGGEQFF.

This clonotype came up many times. The chain has TRBV4-3 and TRBJ1-5, with 10 bases matching TRBD1. This CDR3 is 16 amino acids long. The V gene's germline CDR1 is LGHNA and CDR2 YSLEER. The V segment lost 4 bases and the J segment 4 bases; nucleotides outside the gene matches: 7. The CDR3 spells CASSLHPGQGNQPQHF. As DNA, the CDR3 is TGCGCCAGCAGCCTTCATCCGGGACAGGGGAATCAGCCCCAGCATTTT.

In its sample, this clonotype was seen many times. This chain's CDR3 is CATSRAHRGSDTQYF. The CDR3 DNA reads as TGTGCCACCAGCAGGGCGCACAGGGGGTCGGATACGCAGTATTTT. The genes are TRBV15 and TRBJ2-3; 8 nucleotides match TRBD1. CDR3 length: 15 residues. Germline CDR1 LNHNV, CDR2 YYDKDF (reference sequence). After removal of 3 bases from V and 6 bases from J, the junction contained 8 bases not matched to a gene.

This clonotype was recorded at least ten times. The chain is built from TRBV12-3 or TRBV12-4 and TRBJ1-5; unclear D gene. This CDR3 comprises 13 residues. Trimming shortened V by 10 bases and J by 2 bases, and 12 bases separated the two germline ends. DNA for the CDR3: TGTGCCACCACGCCGTTTGGCAATCAGCCCCAGCATTTT. It is translated as CATTPFGNQPQHF.

This clonotype has at least ten counts. The J gene is TRBJ2-1, the V gene TRBV7-9; D not certain. V was clipped by 3 bases and J by 6 bases, with 9 bases between them. The germline V gene encodes CDR1 SEHNR and CDR2 FQNEAQ (reference sequence). CDR3 length: 13 residues. The CDR3 protein is CASSLGSTNEQFF. CDR3 coding DNA: TGTGCCAGCAGCTTGGGGTCCACCAATGAGCAGTTCTTC.

This clonotype was observed many times. V usage is TRBV7-2 and J usage is TRBJ2-7, with a tentative D call TRBD1 (6 bases). Per germline, CDR1 SGHTA and CDR2 FQGNSA. The CDR3 is made up of 15 amino acids. The V and J ends lost 5 bases and 0 bases respectively, with 14 bases between them. The CDR3 spells CASSTATGDSYEQYF. CDR3 sequence (DNA): TGTGCCAGCAGCACAGCGACAGGCGACTCCTACGAGCAGTACTTC.

This clonotype was counted at least ten times. The chain combines TRBV10-3 with TRBJ2-7; D may be TRBD2 (5 bases). CDR1 is ENHRY, CDR2 SYGVKD, per germline. V dropped 4 bases and J dropped 6 bases, with 10 bases sitting between them. The CDR3 is 12 residues long. The CDR3 sequence is CAISGRQTEQYF. CDR3 DNA sequence: TGTGCCATCAGTGGGAGGCAGACCGAGCAGTACTTC.

This clonotype was observed at least ten times. The rearrangement links TRBV5-1 to TRBJ2-1; D might be TRBD2 (6 bases). The CDR3 runs 17 residues. Trimming left V 1 base short and J 5 bases short, with 19 bases between. CDR1 SGHRS and CDR2 YFSETQ come from the germline V gene. The CDR3 spells CASSLSRVADRNNEQFF. Written as DNA, the CDR3 is TGCGCCAGCAGCTTGTCACGGGTAGCGGACCGGAACAATGAGCAGTTCTTC.

In this sample, this clonotype turned up many times. The rearrangement links TRBV5-1 to TRBJ2-5; D not resolved. CDR1 SGHRS and CDR2 YFSETQ come from the germline V gene. CDR3 length: 15 amino acids. Trimming left V 3 bases short and J 2 bases short, with 14 bases between. The CDR3, as DNA: TGCGCCAGCAGCTGGTCCCCTGGGCAACAAGAGACCCAGTACTTC. Its protein product is CASSWSPGQQETQYF.

This clonotype was seen only a few times. This chain uses TRBV20-1 with TRBJ1-2; no definite D call. V lost 4 bases and J 7 bases, leaving 28 bases between the germline ends. This CDR3 region has 17 residues. The germline gives CDR1 DFQATT, CDR2 SNEGSKA (reference sequence). In DNA, the CDR3 is TGCAGTGCTATCTATAGGAAAGAGCCCATCTCCTCCCGTGGCTACACCTTC. Translation: CSAIYRKEPISSRGYTF.

This clonotype showed up many times. This chain links TRBV9 with TRBJ2-1; TRBD2 agrees at 11 bases. Germline CDR1 and CDR2: SGDLS and YYNGEE. The CDR3 is 16 amino acids. Germline trimming cut 0 bases from V and 9 bases from J; bases unmatched to any gene: 8. CDR3 nucleotides: TGTGCCAGCAGCGTAGGAATACTAGCGGGGGTCGGTGAGCAGTTCTTC. Protein sequence: CASSVGILAGVGEQFF.

This clonotype was seen at least ten times. The V call is TRBV5-6, the J call TRBJ2-7; D assignment may be TRBD1 or TRBD2 (6 bases each). The CDR3 runs 16 residues. Germline V gives CDR1 SGHDT, CDR2 YYEEEE. V was pared by 2 bases and J by 0 bases, with 15 bases between. The chain's CDR3 is CASSFLEGGPSYEQYF. Here the CDR3 DNA reads TGTGCCAGCAGCTTCCTTGAGGGGGGTCCCTCCTACGAGCAGTACTTC.

The chain recombines TRBV20-1 with TRBJ1-2, with TRBD1 matching 8 bases. The germline V gene encodes CDR1 DFQATT and CDR2 SNEGSKA (reference sequence). V was pared by 0 bases and J by 6 bases, with 6 bases of the junction left unmatched. The CDR3 is 14 residues long. The CDR3 sequence is CSARELQGAHGYTF. The CDR3 DNA reads TGCAGTGCTAGAGAGTTGCAGGGGGCCCATGGCTACACCTTC.